This T cell receptor (beta chain) comes out of a study of T cell repertoires in cytomegalovirus infection. Study-wide background: TCR beta signatures that were public indicated CMV infection and matching HLA type. Findings and caveats of the study: HLA-C-restricted, CMV-specific TCR beta clonotypes were dominant ex vivo. Identification of carriers of CMV plus the relevant HLA was performed using cumulative public TCR beta family frequency.

Points on this clonotype: The antigen remains undetermined.

TCRdb analysed the reads with MiXCR anew, one entry per CDR3 protein. The table includes about 130,000 distinct CDR3 sequences, approximately 24% detected once. Input material: PBMCs, sequenced either directly or after in vitro stimulation (not recorded which). This sequence originates from a human donor in good health (CMV status not recorded). Some clones in this sample may be carry-over from other donors' samples.

The CDR3 sequence is CSVEDLAGTGDSPLHF. CDR3 nucleotide sequence: TGCAGCGTTGAAGATTTAGCCGGGACAGGGGATTCACCCCTCCACTTT. The V and J genes are TRBV29-1 and TRBJ1-6; 10 bases agree with TRBD1. The germline gives CDR1 SQVTM, CDR2 ANQGSEA. The CDR3 is 16 residues long. V dropped 0 bases and J dropped 8; count of bases not matched to a gene: 7.